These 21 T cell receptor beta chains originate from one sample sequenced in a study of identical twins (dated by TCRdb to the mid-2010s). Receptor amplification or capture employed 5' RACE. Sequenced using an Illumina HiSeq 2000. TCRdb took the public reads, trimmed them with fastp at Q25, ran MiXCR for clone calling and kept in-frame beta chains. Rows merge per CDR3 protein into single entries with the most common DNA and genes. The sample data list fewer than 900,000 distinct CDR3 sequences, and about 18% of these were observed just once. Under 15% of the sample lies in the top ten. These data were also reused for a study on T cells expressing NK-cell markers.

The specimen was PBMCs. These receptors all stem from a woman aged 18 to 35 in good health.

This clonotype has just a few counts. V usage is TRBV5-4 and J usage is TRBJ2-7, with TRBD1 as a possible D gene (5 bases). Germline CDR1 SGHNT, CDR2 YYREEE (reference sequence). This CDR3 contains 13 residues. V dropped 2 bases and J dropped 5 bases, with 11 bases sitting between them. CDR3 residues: CASSFTRADEQYF. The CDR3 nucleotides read TGTGCCAGCAGCTTCACCAGGGCCGACGAGCAGTACTTC.

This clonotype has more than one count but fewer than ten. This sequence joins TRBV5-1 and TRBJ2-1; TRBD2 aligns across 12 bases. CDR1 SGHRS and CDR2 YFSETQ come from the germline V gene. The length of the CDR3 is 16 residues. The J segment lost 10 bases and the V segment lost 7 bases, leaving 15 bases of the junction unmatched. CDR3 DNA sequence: TGCGCCAGCGCCCGGAGAATACTAGCGGGGGGTGGGGAGCAGTTCTTC. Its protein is CASARRILAGGGEQFF.

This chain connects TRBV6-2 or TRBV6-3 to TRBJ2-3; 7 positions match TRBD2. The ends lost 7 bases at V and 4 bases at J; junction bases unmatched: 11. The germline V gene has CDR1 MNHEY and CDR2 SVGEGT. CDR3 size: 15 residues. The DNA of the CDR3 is TGTGCCAGCACCGAGTTACGGGAGGTGTCAGATACGCAGTATTTT. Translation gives CASTELREVSDTQYF.

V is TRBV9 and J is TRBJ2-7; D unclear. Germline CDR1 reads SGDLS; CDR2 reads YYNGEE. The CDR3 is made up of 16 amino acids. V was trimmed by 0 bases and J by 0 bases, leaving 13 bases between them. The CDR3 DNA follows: TGTGCCAGCAGCGTAGGCTCGCGTCTTCTCTCCTACGAGCAGTACTTC. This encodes CASSVGSRLLSYEQYF.

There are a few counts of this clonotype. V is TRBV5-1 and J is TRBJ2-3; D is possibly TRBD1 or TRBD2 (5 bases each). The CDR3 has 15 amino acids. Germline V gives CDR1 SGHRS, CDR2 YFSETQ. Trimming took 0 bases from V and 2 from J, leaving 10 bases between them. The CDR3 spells CASSLGGIFTDTQYF. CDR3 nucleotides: TGCGCCAGCAGCTTGGGGGGGATATTCACAGATACGCAGTATTTT.

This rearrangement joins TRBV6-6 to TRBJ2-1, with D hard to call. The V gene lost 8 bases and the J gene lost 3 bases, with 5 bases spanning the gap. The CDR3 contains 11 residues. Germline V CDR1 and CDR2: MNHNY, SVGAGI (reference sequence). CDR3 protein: CASQDYNEQFF. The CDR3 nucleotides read TGTGCCAGCCAAGACTACAATGAGCAGTTCTTC.

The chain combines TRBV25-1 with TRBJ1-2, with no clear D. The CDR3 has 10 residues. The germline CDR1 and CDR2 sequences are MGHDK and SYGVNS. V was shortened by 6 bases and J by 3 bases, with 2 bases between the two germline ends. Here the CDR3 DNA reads TGTGCCAGCAGGCACTATGGCTACACCTTC. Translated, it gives CASRHYGYTF.

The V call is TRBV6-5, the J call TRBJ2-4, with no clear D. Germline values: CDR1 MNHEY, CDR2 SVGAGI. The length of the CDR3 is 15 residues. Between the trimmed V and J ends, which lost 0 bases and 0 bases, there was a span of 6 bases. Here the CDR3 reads CASSYSNIAKNIQYF. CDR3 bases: TGTGCCAGCAGTTACTCGAACATAGCCAAAAACATTCAGTACTTC.

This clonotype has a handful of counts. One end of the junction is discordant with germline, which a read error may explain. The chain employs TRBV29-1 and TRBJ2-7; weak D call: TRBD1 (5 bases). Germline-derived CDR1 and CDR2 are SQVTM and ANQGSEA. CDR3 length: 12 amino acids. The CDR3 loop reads CSVGGLSSEQYF. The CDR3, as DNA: TGCAGCGTTGGGGGCCTCTCCTCCGAGCAGTACTTC.

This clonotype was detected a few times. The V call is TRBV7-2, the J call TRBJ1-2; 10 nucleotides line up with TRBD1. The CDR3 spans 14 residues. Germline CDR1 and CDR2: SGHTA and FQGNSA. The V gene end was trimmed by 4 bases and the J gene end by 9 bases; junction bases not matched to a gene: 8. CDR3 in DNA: TGTGCCAGCAGCTGGGACAGGGGCGACTTTAGCTACACCTTC. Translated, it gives CASSWDRGDFSYTF.

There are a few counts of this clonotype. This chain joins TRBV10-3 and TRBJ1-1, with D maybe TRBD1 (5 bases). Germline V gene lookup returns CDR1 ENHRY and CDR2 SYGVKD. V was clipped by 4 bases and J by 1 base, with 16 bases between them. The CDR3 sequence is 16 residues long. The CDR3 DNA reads TGTGCCATCAGTGCCACAGGTCCGCTGTCGAACACTGAAGCTTTCTTT. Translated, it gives CAISATGPLSNTEAFF.

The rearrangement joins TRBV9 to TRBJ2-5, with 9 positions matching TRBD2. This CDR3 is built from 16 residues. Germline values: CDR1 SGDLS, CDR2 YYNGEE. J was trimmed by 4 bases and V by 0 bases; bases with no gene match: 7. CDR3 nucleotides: TGTGCCAGCAGCGTAGACCCAGGCGGGAGGGTAGAGACCCAGTACTTC. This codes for CASSVDPGGRVETQYF.

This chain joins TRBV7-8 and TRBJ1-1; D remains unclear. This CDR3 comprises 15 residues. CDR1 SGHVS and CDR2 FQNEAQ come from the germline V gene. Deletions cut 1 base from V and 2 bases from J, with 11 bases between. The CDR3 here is CASSLGPAVNTEAFF. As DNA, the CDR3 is TGTGCCAGCAGCTTAGGTCCGGCAGTCAACACTGAAGCTTTCTTT.

CDR3 residues: CASSPMSGSSGNTIYF. CDR3 bases: TGTGCCAGCAGCCCCATGAGTGGGAGCTCTGGAAACACCATATATTTT. The chain links TRBV9 to TRBJ1-3, with no clear D. The CDR3 totals 16 residues. Trimming pared 4 bases from V and 0 bases from J, leaving 14 bases between. CDR1 and CDR2 from the germline V gene are SGDLS and YYNGEE.

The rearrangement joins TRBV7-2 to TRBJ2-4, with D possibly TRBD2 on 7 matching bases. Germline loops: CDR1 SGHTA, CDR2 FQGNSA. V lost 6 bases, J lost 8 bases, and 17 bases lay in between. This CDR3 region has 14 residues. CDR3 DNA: TGTGCCAGCAGTATTAAGGGGGGGGAGCACATTCAGTACTTC. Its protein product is CASSIKGGEHIQYF.

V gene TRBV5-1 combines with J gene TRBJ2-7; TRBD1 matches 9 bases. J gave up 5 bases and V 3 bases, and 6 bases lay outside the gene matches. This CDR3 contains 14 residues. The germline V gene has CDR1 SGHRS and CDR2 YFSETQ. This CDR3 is CASSWGGQGNEQYF. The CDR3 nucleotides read TGCGCCAGCAGCTGGGGGGGACAGGGCAACGAGCAGTACTTC. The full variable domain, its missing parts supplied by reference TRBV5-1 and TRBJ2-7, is KAGVTQTPRYLIKTRGQQVTLSCSPISGHRSVSWYQQTPGQGLQFLFEYFSETQRNKGNFPGRFSGRQFSNSRSEMNVSTLELGDSALYLCASSWGGQGNEQYFGPGTRLTVT.

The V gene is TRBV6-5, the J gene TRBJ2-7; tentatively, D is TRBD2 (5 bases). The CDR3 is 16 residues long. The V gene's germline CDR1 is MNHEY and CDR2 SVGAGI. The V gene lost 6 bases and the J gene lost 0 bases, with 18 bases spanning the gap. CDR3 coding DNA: TGTGCCAGCAGATCTCTGAGCGGCAAAACCTCCTACGAGCAGTACTTC. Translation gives CASRSLSGKTSYEQYF.

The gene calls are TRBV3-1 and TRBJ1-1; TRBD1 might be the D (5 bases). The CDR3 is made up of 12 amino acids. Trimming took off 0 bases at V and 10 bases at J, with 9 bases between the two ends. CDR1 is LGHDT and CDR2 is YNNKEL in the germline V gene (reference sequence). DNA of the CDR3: TGTGCCAGCAGCCAAGAAGGGGCGAGAGCTTTCTTT. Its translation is CASSQEGARAFF.

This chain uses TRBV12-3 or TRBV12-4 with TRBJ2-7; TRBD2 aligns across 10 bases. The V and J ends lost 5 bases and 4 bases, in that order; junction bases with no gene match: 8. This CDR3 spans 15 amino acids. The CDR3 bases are TGTGCCAGCAGTCCTACCGGGACTAGCGCGTACGAGCAGTACTTC. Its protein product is CASSPTGTSAYEQYF.

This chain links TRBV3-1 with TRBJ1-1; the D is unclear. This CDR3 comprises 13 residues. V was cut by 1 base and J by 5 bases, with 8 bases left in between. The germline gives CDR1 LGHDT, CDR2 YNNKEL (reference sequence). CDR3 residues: CASSQVLRTEAFF. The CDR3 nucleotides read TGTGCCAGCAGCCAAGTTTTGAGGACTGAAGCTTTCTTT.

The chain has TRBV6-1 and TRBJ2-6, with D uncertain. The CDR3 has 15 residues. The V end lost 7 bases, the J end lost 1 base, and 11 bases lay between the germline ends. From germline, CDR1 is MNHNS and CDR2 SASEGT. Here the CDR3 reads CASTGRVSGANVLTF. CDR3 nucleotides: TGTGCCAGCACAGGTCGGGTATCTGGGGCCAACGTCCTGACTTTC.